The clone carrying this T cell receptor beta chain was counted once. The data stem from a study of blood T cell repertoires in COVID-19. Across the whole study: Samples came from the United States, Italy and Spain, spanning acute and convalescent COVID-19. Nucleic acid was either cDNA or gDNA, and it came from T cells, B-cell-depleted T cells, or PBMCs.

Per germline, CDR1 ENHRY and CDR2 SYGVKD. The V and J ends lost 8 bases and 5 bases respectively, with 15 bases between them. The CDR3 length is 14 residues. Two negative PCRs, clearance, or symptom resolution characterized the recovered Cohort 3 donors. Per the study methods: Nucleated cell counts were estimated from reference gene primer amplification. Profiling relied on immunoSEQ multiplex PCR, and the TCRdb table lists in-frame clones only, not all of them. Clone size and V and J calls were adopted from that table, with D and trimming inferred from the DNA. The table shows around 300,000 clones, with 80% to 90% occurring only once.

The TCR was taken from a woman aged 18-29 years who had recovered from COVID-19. The sample was PBMCs or T cells enriched from blood (not recorded which). This chain joins TRBV10-3 and TRBJ2-2; possible D gene TRBD2, 6 bases. Here the CDR3 DNA reads TGTGCCATCGGGACGGGGGTCTGGACCGGGGAGCTGTTTTTT. Translation gives CAIGTGVWTGELFF.